A selection of T cell receptor beta chains follows, all from one sample in a study of T cells expressing NK-cell markers. TCRdb reprocessed the 5' RACE reads; each CDR3 protein has one entry and no DNA is given. The sample spans 350,000 to 500,000 distinct CDR3 sequences; the ten largest clones claim more than 7%. The sample was blood T cells: a sorted CD56 or NKG2C T cell subset, CD4+ or CD8+ T cells, or bulk PBMC T cells (not recorded which). These receptor sequences come from a woman between 18 and 70 years old in good health. Both conserved end residues are part of each CDR3.

cdr3_aa | j_call | v_call
CASSSGQMNEKLFF | TRBJ1-4 | TRBV5-5
CAWSVLDPGYTF | TRBJ1-2 | TRBV30
CASSLARLAGAHEQFF | TRBJ2-1 | TRBV7-8
CASSESVVVAGTKNIQYF | TRBJ2-4 | TRBV10-1
CSVSGARLQQETQYF | TRBJ2-5 | TRBV29-1
CASSPGSGRLNEQFF | TRBJ2-1 | TRBV11-2
CASSADLPGMIREQFF | TRBJ2-1 | TRBV6-1
CASSQRTETGSYGYTF | TRBJ1-2 | TRBV4-3
CASSQWTGGTEAFF | TRBJ1-1 | TRBV14
CASSQETSIKETQYF | TRBJ2-5 | TRBV4-3
CASSYSSGQGFLETQYF | TRBJ2-5 | TRBV6-5
CASSPVHEQFF | TRBJ2-1 | TRBV12-3/TRBV12-4
CASSRPDRGLYQETQYF | TRBJ2-5 | TRBV12-3/TRBV12-4